This TCR beta chain was recovered during a study of T cells in tuberculosis. CDR1 and CDR2 from the germline V gene are SNHLY and FYNNEI. This CDR3 comprises 16 residues. J lost 6 bases, V lost 6 bases, and 15 bases had no gene match. Assay: immunoSEQ multiplex PCR; the TCRdb copy retains only in-frame clones and omits some. The data contain tens of thousands of clones, approximately 94% of them singletons. This TCR derives from a donor between 10 and 35 years old with latent tuberculosis or without tuberculosis infection. The sequenced material came from PBMCs. The chain has TRBV2 and TRBJ2-3; TRBD2 matches 7 bases. The CDR3 is CASRNEWGGIMDTQYF. As DNA, the CDR3 is TGTGCCAGCAGAAACGAATGGGGGGGTATCATGGATACGCAGTATTTT. The full variable domain, completed using reference TRBV2 and TRBJ2-3, is EPEVTQTPSHQVTQMGQEVILRCVPISNHLYFYWYRQILGQKVEFLVSFYNNEISEKSEIFDDQFSVERPDGSNFTLKIRSTKLEDSAMYFCASRNEWGGIMDTQYFGPGTRLTVL.